These 24 T cell receptor beta chains were all obtained from the same sample, sequenced in a study of beta chain features in type 1 diabetes. Study-wide findings and caveats: A moderate, significant TCRB CDR3 shortening appeared in type 1 diabetes across four CD4+ subsets.

Expressed TCRB transcripts were sequenced after all isolated RNA was converted to cDNA. Clones were sequenced by immunoSEQ multiplex PCR, and TCRdb holds only the in-frame ones, with some missing. The sample holds about 260,000 clones; around 25% are singletons and the top ten take roughly 0.011%. These TCRs are of unknown antigen specificity. The sample was naive CD4+ T cells from blood. The receptors were sampled from a woman between 25 and 40 years old with type 1 diabetes.

This chain links TRBV6-1 with TRBJ1-5; D is perhaps TRBD1 (5 bases). Germline loops: CDR1 MNHNS, CDR2 SASEGT. Trimming removed 6 bases at V and 10 bases at J, with 16 bases between. The CDR3 covers 13 residues. The CDR3 sequence: CASRLQAANPQHF. CDR3 sequence (DNA): TGTGCCAGCAGACTACAGGCCGCCAATCCCCAGCATTTT.

V and J are TRBV30 and TRBJ2-7; TRBD1 agrees at 7 bases. CDR1 is GTSNPN and CDR2 is SVGIG in the germline V gene (reference sequence). CDR3 length: 14 amino acids. Trimming removed 0 bases from V and 4 bases from J; junction bases left unmatched: 6. The CDR3: CAWSVSGQSYEQYF. The CDR3 nucleotides read TGTGCCTGGAGTGTGTCGGGACAGAGTTACGAGCAGTACTTC.

This clone was seen a few times. V usage is TRBV18 and J usage is TRBJ1-1, with 9 bases that match TRBD1. CDR1 KGHSH and CDR2 LQKENI come from the germline V gene. V dropped 0 bases and J dropped 3; count of bases not matched to a gene: 8. CDR3 length: 17 amino acids. For the CDR3, the DNA is TGTGCCAGCTCACCACCGATGGGACAGGGTTATTACACTGAAGCTTTCTTT. Its protein product is CASSPPMGQGYYTEAFF.

This clone was counted only a few times. The V and J genes are TRBV15 and TRBJ2-1; D is perhaps TRBD2 (6 bases). The CDR3 extends over 14 amino acids. Germline CDR1 reads LNHNV; CDR2 reads YYDKDF (reference sequence). The ends were cut back, 5 bases at V and 4 bases at J, with 12 bases in the middle. DNA of the CDR3: TGTGCCACCAGCGGAAGGGACTTTTACAATGAGCAGTTCTTC. Residues: CATSGRDFYNEQFF.

V usage is TRBV5-4 and J usage is TRBJ2-2; 10 bases align to TRBD2. CDR1 and CDR2 from the germline V gene are SGHNT and YYREEE (reference sequence). The J segment lost 1 base and the V segment lost 4 bases, leaving 4 bases of the junction unmatched. The CDR3 spans 16 residues. DNA of the CDR3: TGTGCCAGCAGCCTAAGGACTAGCGGGAACACCGGGGAGCTGTTTTTT. Protein sequence: CASSLRTSGNTGELFF. Full variable domain (remainder filled in from reference TRBV5-4 and TRBJ2-2): ETGVTQSPTHLIKTRGQQVTLRCSSQSGHNTVSWYQQALGQGPQFIFQYYREEENGRGNFPPRFSGLQFPNYSSELNVNALELDDSALYLCASSLRTSGNTGELFFGEGSRLTVL.

The chain is built from TRBV5-1 and TRBJ1-1; D is uncertain. V was shortened by 1 base and J by 10 bases, with 8 bases between the two germline ends. Per germline, CDR1 SGHRS and CDR2 YFSETQ. The CDR3 spans 11 residues. CDR3 sequence reads: CASSLSGIAFF. Written as DNA, the CDR3 is TGCGCCAGCAGCTTGTCGGGTATAGCTTTCTTT.

There are a few counts of this clone. The chain combines TRBV2 with TRBJ1-5; D gene uncertain. The CDR3 sequence is 19 residues long. The V end was cut by 3 bases, the J end by 3 bases, with 24 bases between. CDR1 SNHLY and CDR2 FYNNEI come from the germline V gene. CDR3 in DNA: TGTGCCAGCAGTGACGGCGGCGCAAGAACTAGAGGAAACAATCAGCCCCAGCATTTT. Translating gives CASSDGGARTRGNNQPQHF. Full variable domain (remainder filled in from reference TRBV2 and TRBJ1-5): EPEVTQTPSHQVTQMGQEVILRCVPISNHLYFYWYRQILGQKVEFLVSFYNNEISEKSEIFDDQFSVERPDGSNFTLKIRSTKLEDSAMYFCASSDGGARTRGNNQPQHFGDGTRLSIL.

There are a few counts of this clone. CDR3 sequence: CSVDTSTRRAYNEQFF. The CDR3 coding sequence is TGCAGCGTAGATACTAGCACCCGGCGGGCCTACAATGAGCAGTTCTTC. The chain couples TRBV29-1 to TRBJ2-1; D is perhaps TRBD2 (6 bases). V was shortened by 6 bases and J by 2 bases, with 20 bases between the two germline ends. CDR1 and CDR2 from the germline V gene are SQVTM and ANQGSEA. The CDR3 consists of 16 residues.

This clone was counted once. The V gene is TRBV4-1, the J gene TRBJ2-1, with TRBD1 matching over 10 bases. CDR1 and CDR2 from the germline V gene are MGHRA and YSYEKL. Germline trimming cut 1 base from V and 0 bases from J; bases unmatched to any gene: 3. CDR3 length: 17 residues. As DNA, the CDR3 is TGCGCCAGCAGCCAAGGGACAGGGGGAAGCTCCTACAATGAGCAGTTCTTC. Its translation: CASSQGTGGSSYNEQFF.

V is TRBV4-1 and J is TRBJ1-4; maybe TRBD1 (5 bases). The CDR3 covers 13 residues. V shed 1 base and J shed 11 bases, with 11 bases lying between them. Germline CDR1 MGHRA, CDR2 YSYEKL. The CDR3 reads CASSQVAGQKLFF. Here the CDR3 DNA reads TGCGCCAGCAGCCAAGTCGCAGGGCAGAAACTGTTTTTT.

This clone was seen a few times. The chain uses TRBV25-1 and TRBJ2-5; D perhaps matches TRBD2 (5 bases). The J call may be wrong; the DNA end is better matched by TRBJ2-7. The CDR3 totals 14 residues. The germline gives CDR1 MGHDK, CDR2 SYGVNS. The CDR3 coding sequence is TGTGCCAGCAGTGACGCGGGTACCCCCTACGAGCAGTACTTC. Translation gives CASSDAGTPYEQYF.

This clone was counted between two and nine times. The rearrangement uses TRBV29-1 and TRBJ1-1; D gene ambiguous. This CDR3 contains 12 residues. The germline V gene has CDR1 SQVTM and CDR2 ANQGSEA. V was clipped by 4 bases and J by 1 base, with 7 bases between them. The CDR3 region is CSVGGWNTEAFF. In DNA, the CDR3 is TGCAGCGTTGGCGGCTGGAACACTGAAGCTTTCTTT.

The CDR3 DNA sequence: TGTGCCAGCAGCCCCCCAGGGGGGAACATTCAGTACTTC. Its protein product is CASSPPGGNIQYF. The chain uses TRBV7-3 and TRBJ2-4, with TRBD1 as a possible D gene (7 bases). V lost 5 bases to trimming and J lost 7 bases, with 12 bases between them. Per the germline V gene, CDR1 is SGHTA and CDR2 is FQGTGA. The CDR3 contains 13 residues. The full variable domain, rest sourced from reference TRBV7-3 and TRBJ2-4, is GAGVSQTPSNKVTEKGKYVELRCDPISGHTALYWYRQSLGQGPEFLIYFQGTGAADDSGLPNDRFFAVRPEGSVSTLKIQRTERGDSAVYLCASSPPGGNIQYFGAGTRLSVL.

This clone turned up a few times. The genes are TRBV2 and TRBJ1-2; the match to TRBD1 covers 9 bases. The V gene end was trimmed by 11 bases and the J gene end by 7 bases; junction bases not matched to a gene: 11. The CDR3 length is 13 residues. Germline-derived CDR1 and CDR2 are SNHLY and FYNNEI. CDR3: CAGTGTGMGGYTF. CDR3 nucleotide sequence: TGTGCCGGGACCGGGACAGGGATGGGTGGCTACACCTTC.

This clone has more than one count but fewer than ten. The chain uses TRBV15 and TRBJ2-4; 7 nucleotides line up with TRBD2. V lost 5 bases and J lost 7; bases outside the gene matches: 5. Germline V CDR1 and CDR2: LNHNV, YYDKDF (reference sequence). This CDR3 region has 13 residues. The CDR3 DNA reads TGTGCCACCAGCCGGGGAGGGGTGAACATTCAGTACTTC. Amino acid sequence: CATSRGGVNIQYF.

This clone was seen only a few times. The V call is TRBV2, the J call TRBJ2-5, with D possibly matching TRBD1 (6 bases). Trimming left V 6 bases short and J 5 bases short, with 13 bases between. This CDR3 region has 13 residues. The germline V gene has CDR1 SNHLY and CDR2 FYNNEI. Written as DNA, the CDR3 is TGTGCCAGCAGCCCCAGGGGCCGGGAGACCCAGTACTTC. It encodes CASSPRGRETQYF.

This clone was seen more than once but under ten times. The chain couples TRBV28 to TRBJ2-2; a weak D match, TRBD1 (5 bases). This CDR3 contains 15 residues. V dropped 7 bases and J dropped 7 bases, with 19 bases sitting between them. Germline V CDR1 and CDR2: MDHEN, SYDVKM. CDR3 nucleotide sequence: TGTGCCAGCACTCCCGGCCAGGGCGCGGACGGGGAGCTGTTTTTT. It encodes CASTPGQGADGELFF. The full variable domain, its missing parts supplied by reference TRBV28 and TRBJ2-2, is DVKVTQSSRYLVKRTGEKVFLECVQDMDHENMFWYRQDPGLGLRLIYFSYDVKMKEKGDIPEGYSVSREKKERFSLILESASTNQTSMYLCASTPGQGADGELFFGEGSRLTVL.

This clone was counted a few times. The V and J genes are TRBV18 and TRBJ2-7; 8 nucleotides line up with TRBD1. V shed 5 bases and J 0 bases; nucleotides not matched to a gene: 6. CDR1 is KGHSH, CDR2 LQKENI, per germline. The CDR3 is made up of 15 amino acids. CDR3 coding DNA: TGTGCCAGCTCAACAGGACAGGGCTCCTCCTACGAGCAGTACTTC. Its translation is CASSTGQGSSYEQYF.

This clone showed up just a few times. The chain has TRBV5-1 and TRBJ2-7; D is possibly TRBD2 (7 bases). The CDR3 is 13 residues long. Trimming removed 4 bases from V and 2 bases from J, with 10 bases in between. Germline V CDR1 and CDR2: SGHRS, YFSETQ. The DNA for the CDR3 is TGCGCCAGCAGCCCCGGGGGGCCCTACGAGCAGTACTTC. Translated: CASSPGGPYEQYF. Looking up the rest from reference TRBV5-1 and TRBJ2-7 gives the full variable domain: KAGVTQTPRYLIKTRGQQVTLSCSPISGHRSVSWYQQTPGQGLQFLFEYFSETQRNKGNFPGRFSGRQFSNSRSEMNVSTLELGDSALYLCASSPGGPYEQYFGPGTRLTVT.

This clone was counted a few times. This chain uses TRBV7-2 with TRBJ2-7; no definite D call. CDR3 length equals 15 residues. V gave up 0 bases and J gave up 4 bases, with 13 bases separating them. Germline CDR1 is SGHTA and CDR2 is FQGNSA. The CDR3 bases are TGTGCCAGCAGCTTAGCGGCAGGTATCGGATACGAGCAGTACTTC. Protein product: CASSLAAGIGYEQYF.

This clone was observed a handful of times. The gene calls are TRBV6-5 and TRBJ2-3; 11 nucleotides align to TRBD1. The CDR3 consists of 15 residues. Germline-derived CDR1 and CDR2 are MNHEY and SVGAGI. The J segment lost 2 bases and the V segment lost 8 bases, leaving 6 bases of the junction unmatched. CDR3 DNA sequence: TGTGCCAGCTCGGGACAGGGGGGTCACACAGATACGCAGTATTTT. Translated: CASSGQGGHTDTQYF.

The V call is TRBV13, the J call TRBJ1-1; no firm D call. The CDR3 runs to 12 residues. The germline V gene has CDR1 PRHDT and CDR2 FYEKMQ (reference sequence). The V and J ends lost 3 bases and 5 bases respectively, with 7 bases between them. CDR3 sequence reads: CASSLRGTEAFF. CDR3 coding DNA: TGTGCCAGCAGCTTGCGTGGTACTGAAGCTTTCTTT.

The gene calls are TRBV5-1 and TRBJ2-7; D possibly corresponds to TRBD1 (5 bases). The CDR3 consists of 12 residues. Per the germline V gene, CDR1 is SGHRS and CDR2 is YFSETQ. Trimming removed 0 bases at V and 6 bases at J, with 7 bases between. CDR3 nucleotides: TGCGCCAGCAGCTTGGATAGGGGCGAGCAGTACTTC. Amino acids: CASSLDRGEQYF.

This clone was seen only a few times. V gene TRBV7-9 combines with J gene TRBJ2-7; possibly TRBD2 for D (7 bases). Germline assignment: CDR1 SEHNR and CDR2 FQNEAQ (reference sequence). The CDR3 is made up of 16 amino acids. The germline V and J ends were trimmed by 5 bases and 0 bases, with 17 bases remaining between them. The chain's CDR3 is CASSPKGGSSSYEQYF. CDR3 sequence (DNA): TGTGCCAGCAGCCCGAAGGGGGGGTCAAGCTCCTACGAGCAGTACTTC.